This TCR beta chain was documented in a study of patients and donors after allogeneic stem cell transplantation. The sample holds a few counts of this clonotype. MiXCR, run by TCRdb on the RT-PCR reads, gives a single entry per CDR3 protein. Here the sample spans approximately 200,000 distinct CDR3 sequences, more than 35% being singletons. V lost 7 bases, J lost 5 bases, and 20 bases lay in between. CDR3 length: 15 residues. Sequencing used blood, either unsorted or a sorted T cell fraction (not recorded which). The chain combines TRBV12-3 or TRBV12-4 with TRBJ1-1, with D uncertain. The clonotype originates from a human donor who was either an allogeneic HSCT recipient or a stem cell or donor lymphocyte infusion donor (not recorded which). It is not recorded whose cells these are; they may come from a transplant donor. Here the CDR3 DNA reads TGTGCCAGCACCCCCCGGGGTGTAGGAAGGACTGAAGCTTTCTTT. Translating gives CASTPRGVGRTEAFF.